Shown below are 19 T cell receptor beta chains from a single sample sequenced in a study of cytomegalovirus exposure and HLA in healthy donors. PCR amplification relied on 60 Vbeta primers (plus 13 Jbeta primers). The table came from immunoSEQ multiplex PCR; TCRdb's copy has only in-frame clones and leaves some out. The profile shows some 150,000 clones, around 90% of them singletons. Material for sequencing was PBMCs. These receptors were collected from a woman aged 25 to 39 in good health and CMV-seronegative.

The V call is TRBV5-1, the J call TRBJ2-3, with D perhaps matching TRBD2 (5 bases). Germline loops: CDR1 SGHRS, CDR2 YFSETQ. The length of the CDR3 is 14 residues. The V end lost 1 base, the J end lost 3 bases, and 9 bases lay between the germline ends. CDR3 sequence reads: CASSLWRKTDTQYF. DNA for the CDR3: TGCGCCAGCAGCTTGTGGAGGAAGACAGATACGCAGTATTTT.

The chain joins TRBV28 to TRBJ2-2; 8 bases align to TRBD1. Trimming removed 7 bases from V and 7 bases from J; junction bases left unmatched: 5. Germline V CDR1 and CDR2: MDHEN, SYDVKM. The CDR3 spans 13 residues. CDR3 residues: CASITGGGGELFF. As DNA, the CDR3 is TGTGCCAGCATCACAGGGGGAGGCGGGGAGCTGTTTTTT.

This clone was observed once. V and J are TRBV7-9 and TRBJ1-3; D call uncertain. V was trimmed by 2 bases and J by 3 bases, leaving 14 bases between them. The CDR3 totals 16 residues. Germline V gene sequence: CDR1 SEHNR, CDR2 FQNEAQ (reference sequence). Written as DNA, the CDR3 is TGTGCCAGCAGCTTATCAGCGGCAGATCTTGGAAACACCATATATTTT. Translated, it gives CASSLSAADLGNTIYF.

This clone has only one observation. This chain links TRBV27 with TRBJ1-5; D is ambiguous. The CDR3 sequence is 14 residues long. From germline, CDR1 is MNHEY and CDR2 SMNVEV (reference sequence). With 3 bases removed from V and 3 bases from J, the gap between germline ends came to 9 bases. The CDR3 spells CASSLRGINQPQHF. The DNA of the CDR3 is TGTGCCAGCAGTTTGAGAGGTATCAATCAGCCCCAGCATTTT.

This chain links TRBV11-3 with TRBJ1-1; TRBD1 might be the D (5 bases). The length of the CDR3 is 15 residues. V dropped 5 bases and J dropped 3 bases, with 16 bases sitting between them. Germline loops: CDR1 SGHNT, CDR2 YENEEA. The CDR3 coding sequence is TGTGCCAGCAGCCACGCCAGGGAATGGGACACTGAAGCTTTCTTT. It yields the protein CASSHAREWDTEAFF.

This sequence joins TRBV18 and TRBJ2-1; 10 bases align to TRBD1. V lost 4 bases to trimming and J lost 2 bases; unmatched junction nucleotides: 5. Germline assignment: CDR1 KGHSH and CDR2 LQKENI. The CDR3 is made up of 16 amino acids. In nucleotides, the CDR3 is TGTGCCAGCTCACTAGGGGACAGGGGAGCCTACAATGAGCAGTTCTTC. It codes for CASSLGDRGAYNEQFF. Variable domain in full (rest from reference TRBV18 and TRBJ2-1): NAGVMQNPRHLVRRRGQEARLRCSPMKGHSHVYWYRQLPEEGLKFMVYLQKENIIDESGMPKERFSAEFPKEGPSILRIQQVVRGDSAAYFCASSLGDRGAYNEQFFGPGTRLTVL.

The CDR3 DNA reads as TGTGCCATCAGTGGCGGGACAGGTCAAGAGACCCAGTACTTC. As protein: CAISGGTGQETQYF. J is TRBJ2-5 and V is TRBV10-3; 8 nucleotides agree with TRBD1. This CDR3 has 14 amino acids. Germline V gene sequence: CDR1 ENHRY, CDR2 SYGVKD. Trimming took 4 bases from V and 2 from J; bases not matched to a gene: 3.

The chain uses TRBV28 and TRBJ2-1; TRBD2 matches 8 bases. V lost 4 bases and J lost 4; bases outside the gene matches: 15. The germline V gene encodes CDR1 MDHEN and CDR2 SYDVKM. This CDR3 comprises 18 residues. The CDR3 spells CASSSPVKAGAAYNEQFF. The DNA for the CDR3 is TGTGCCAGCAGTTCACCTGTCAAAGCGGGAGCTGCTTACAATGAGCAGTTCTTC.

This chain uses TRBV14 with TRBJ2-5; 8 bases map to TRBD1. This CDR3 has 18 amino acids. Germline assignment: CDR1 SGHDN and CDR2 FVKESK. J gave up 1 base and V 4 bases, and 14 bases lay outside the gene matches. For the CDR3, the DNA is TGTGCCAGCAGCCCCGGACAGGGAAGAGACCCGGCCCAAGAGACCCAGTACTTC. Protein sequence: CASSPGQGRDPAQETQYF.

The chain has TRBV19 and TRBJ1-6; D remains unclear. Germline CDR1 and CDR2: LNHDA and SQIVND (reference sequence). The ends were cut back, 4 bases at V and 1 base at J, with 8 bases in the middle. The CDR3 has 15 amino acids. The CDR3, as DNA: TGTGCCAGTAGTACAGGTGAATCCTATAATTCACCCCTCCACTTT. This gives the protein CASSTGESYNSPLHF.

This clone was observed once. The CDR3 DNA is TGCAGCGTTGATAGGCAGGGGGGCTACGAGCAGTACTTC. Its protein product is CSVDRQGGYEQYF. This rearrangement joins TRBV29-1 to TRBJ2-7, with D possibly TRBD1 on 7 matching bases. The germline CDR1 and CDR2 sequences are SQVTM and ANQGSEA. The length of the CDR3 is 13 residues. Between the trimmed V and J ends, which lost 3 bases and 3 bases, there was a span of 12 bases.

J is TRBJ2-3 and V is TRBV13; 10 nucleotides align to TRBD2. Trimming cost V 6 bases and J 7 bases; bases outside gene matches: 7. The germline gives CDR1 PRHDT, CDR2 FYEKMQ (reference sequence). CDR3 length equals 14 residues. CDR3: CASRKAGGPYTQYF. The CDR3 region has the DNA TGTGCCAGCAGGAAAGCGGGGGGGCCATATACGCAGTATTTT.

This clone was counted only a few times. The rearrangement joins TRBV6-1 to TRBJ2-1; 7 positions agree with TRBD2. Germline loops: CDR1 MNHNS, CDR2 SASEGT. V lost 7 bases to trimming and J lost 7 bases; unmatched junction nucleotides: 13. The length of the CDR3 is 15 residues. Here the CDR3 reads CASTTGLVGWNEQFF. CDR3 nucleotides: TGTGCCAGCACTACAGGACTAGTTGGGTGGAATGAGCAGTTCTTC.

The chain's CDR3 is CASSPPEGRDSGNTIYF. CDR3 nucleotide sequence: TGTGCCAGCAGCCCCCCTGAGGGCAGAGACTCTGGAAACACCATATATTTT. V gene TRBV9 combines with J gene TRBJ1-3; unclear D gene. CDR1 SGDLS and CDR2 YYNGEE come from the germline V gene. The CDR3 runs 17 residues. V was trimmed by 4 bases and J by 0 bases, leaving 17 bases between them.

The chain employs TRBV9 and TRBJ1-6; 7 bases line up with TRBD1. Germline CDR1 reads SGDLS; CDR2 reads YYNGEE. The CDR3 extends over 15 amino acids. Unmatched junction bases numbered 7, after V lost 3 bases and J lost 7 bases. CDR3 in amino acids: CASSAERQGNSPLHF. CDR3 DNA: TGTGCCAGCAGCGCCGAACGACAGGGAAATTCACCCCTCCACTTT.

Details on this clone: Different DNA sequences within this sample yield the same CDR3. This chain connects TRBV14 to TRBJ1-2, with D tentatively TRBD1 (5 bases). Trimming cost V 0 bases and J 4 bases, with 6 bases left between them. The CDR3 runs to 13 residues. Per the germline V gene, CDR1 is SGHDN and CDR2 is FVKESK. In nucleotides, the CDR3 is TGTGCCAGCAGCCAAGACAGGGCCTATGGCTACACCTTC. Its translation: CASSQDRAYGYTF.

The chain recombines TRBV25-1 with TRBJ2-7; 11 bases map to TRBD2. The CDR3 has 15 residues. The V gene end was trimmed by 4 bases and the J gene end by 4 bases; junction bases not matched to a gene: 6. The V gene's germline CDR1 is MGHDK and CDR2 SYGVNS. The CDR3 loop is CASSGVGLAGYEQYF. As DNA, the CDR3 is TGTGCCAGCAGTGGGGTTGGACTAGCGGGTTACGAGCAGTACTTC.

This clone was picked up one time. The CDR3 bases are TGTGCCAGCAGCTTAACTAGCGGGAGGGTTCAAATCATGGACTACGAGCAGTACTTC. Amino acids: CASSLTSGRVQIMDYEQYF. The gene calls are TRBV5-6 and TRBJ2-7; 13 nucleotides line up with TRBD2. This CDR3 is 19 amino acids long. V shed 2 bases, J shed 3 bases, and the junction held 14 bases outside the gene matches. From germline, CDR1 is SGHDT and CDR2 YYEEEE.

The gene calls are TRBV6-1 and TRBJ2-5; D is perhaps TRBD1 or TRBD2 (5 bases each). The J call is doubtful: the DNA matches TRBJ2-7 better. The CDR3 runs 13 residues. Germline lookup yields CDR1 MNHNS and CDR2 SASEGT. CDR3 amino acids: CASSGPGGGEQYF. For the CDR3, the DNA is TGTGCCAGCAGTGGGCCGGGTGGGGGCGAGCAGTACTTC.